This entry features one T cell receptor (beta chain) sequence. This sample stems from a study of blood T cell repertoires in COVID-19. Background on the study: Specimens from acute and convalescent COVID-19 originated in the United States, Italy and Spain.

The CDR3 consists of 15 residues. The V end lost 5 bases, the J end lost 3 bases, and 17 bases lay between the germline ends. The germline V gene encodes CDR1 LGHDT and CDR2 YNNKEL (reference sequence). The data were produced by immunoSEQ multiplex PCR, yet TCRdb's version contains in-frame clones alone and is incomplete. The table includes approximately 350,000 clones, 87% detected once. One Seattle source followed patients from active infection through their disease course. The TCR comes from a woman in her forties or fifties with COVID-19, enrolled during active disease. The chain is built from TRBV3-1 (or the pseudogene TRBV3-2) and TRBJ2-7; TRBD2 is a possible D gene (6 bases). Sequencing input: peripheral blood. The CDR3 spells CASSRAGTYSYEQYF. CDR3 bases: TGTGCCAGCAGCAGGGCCGGGACTTACAGCTACGAGCAGTACTTC.